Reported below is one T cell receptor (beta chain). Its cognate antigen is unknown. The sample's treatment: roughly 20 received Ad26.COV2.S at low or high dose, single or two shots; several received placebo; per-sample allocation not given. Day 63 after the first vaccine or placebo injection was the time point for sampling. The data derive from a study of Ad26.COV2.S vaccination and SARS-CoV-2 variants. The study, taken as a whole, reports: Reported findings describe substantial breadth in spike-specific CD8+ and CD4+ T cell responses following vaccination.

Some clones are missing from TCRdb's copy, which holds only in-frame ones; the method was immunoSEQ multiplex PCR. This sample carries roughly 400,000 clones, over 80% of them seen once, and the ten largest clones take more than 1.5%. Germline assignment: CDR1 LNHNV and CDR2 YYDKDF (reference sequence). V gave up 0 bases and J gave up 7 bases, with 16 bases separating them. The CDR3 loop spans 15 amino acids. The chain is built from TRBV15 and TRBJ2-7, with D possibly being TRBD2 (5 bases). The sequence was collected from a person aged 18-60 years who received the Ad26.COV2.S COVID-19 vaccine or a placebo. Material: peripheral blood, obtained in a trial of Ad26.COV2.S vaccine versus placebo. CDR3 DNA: TGTGCCACCAGCAGAGATCTAGCAGCTTCGTGGGAGCAGTACTTC. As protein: CATSRDLAASWEQYF.